Following are 3 T cell receptor beta chains from one sample sequenced in a study of OX40 agonist ivuxolimab in advanced cancers. The library was produced with the immunoSEQ multiplex PCR assay. TCRdb re-hosts the immuneACCESS table, in-frame sequences only. Its copies lack some clones; in the studies checked, an unresolved V gene accounts for under half of them, and the cause for the rest is not known. This sample is represented by roughly 60,000 clones; about 85% of them were singletons. The top ten hold roughly 4.5% of the sample. The material sequenced was CD4+ or CD8+ T cells sorted from blood, taken in a trial of the OX40 agonist ivuxolimab. The receptor source for this set is an adult with an advanced solid tumor such as melanoma, head and neck, liver or kidney cancer.

The chain couples TRBV30 to TRBJ1-1, with D possibly TRBD1 on 5 matching bases. Per the germline V gene, CDR1 is GTSNPN and CDR2 is SVGIG (reference sequence). The CDR3 length is 13 residues. V lost 2 bases and J lost 2, with 9 bases in between. The CDR3 bases are TGTGCCTGGAGTCCAGGGTACAACACTGAAGCTTTCTTT. Translation gives CAWSPGYNTEAFF.

The gene calls are TRBV21-1 and TRBJ2-7; the table calls TRBD2, which could not be checked here. TRBV21-1 is labeled a pseudogene. The CDR3 totals 12 residues. This CDR3 is CASSKGRGQGYF. Here the CDR3 DNA reads TGTGCCAGCAGCAAAGGGAGGGGTCAGGGGTACTTC.

The chain links TRBV10-2 to TRBJ1-1; no firm D call. Germline V gene sequence: CDR1 WSHSY, CDR2 SAAADI. V lost 6 bases and J lost 8, with 13 bases in between. The CDR3 extends over 12 amino acids. Here the CDR3 DNA reads TGCGCCAGCAGCGGGATACGCGGGGAAGCTTTCTTT. The encoded protein is CASSGIRGEAFF.